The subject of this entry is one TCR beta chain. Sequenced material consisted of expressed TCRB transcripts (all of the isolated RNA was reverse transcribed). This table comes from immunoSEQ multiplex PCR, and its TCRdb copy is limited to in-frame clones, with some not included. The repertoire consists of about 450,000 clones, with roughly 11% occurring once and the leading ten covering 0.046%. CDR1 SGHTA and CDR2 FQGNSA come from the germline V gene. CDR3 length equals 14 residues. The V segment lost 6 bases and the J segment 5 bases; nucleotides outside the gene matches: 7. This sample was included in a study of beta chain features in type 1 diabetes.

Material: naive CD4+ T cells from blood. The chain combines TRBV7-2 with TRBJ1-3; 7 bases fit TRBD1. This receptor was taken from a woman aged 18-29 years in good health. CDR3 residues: CASSPDRDRNTIYF. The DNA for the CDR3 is TGTGCCAGCAGTCCCGACAGGGATAGAAACACCATATATTTT.